This is a list of T cell receptor beta chains from one sample in a study of blood T cells in healthy people across ages. TCRdb re-called the 5' RACE reads with MiXCR, one entry per CDR3 protein. The sample contains approximately 490,000 distinct CDR3 sequences, nearly 25% of which appear only once. This sample was also put to use in a study of T cells of mothers and their children.

The specimen was blood. The receptors stem from a boy between 10 and 17 years old in good health. CDR3s leave out the opening cysteine and the closing phenylalanine or tryptophan. Each record gives: V gene, J gene, CDR3 protein.

v_call: TRBV4-1
j_call: TRBJ1-2
cdr3_aa: ASSSRALDSNYGYT

v_call: TRBV6-5
j_call: TRBJ1-1
cdr3_aa: ASSYDTGRGTEAF

v_call: TRBV4-3
j_call: TRBJ1-6
cdr3_aa: ASSRATGTGGSPLH

v_call: TRBV6-1
j_call: TRBJ2-5
cdr3_aa: ASRGQGGGGETQY

v_call: TRBV12-3/TRBV12-4
j_call: TRBJ2-5
cdr3_aa: ASRPGTAETQY

v_call: TRBV7-6
j_call: TRBJ2-1
cdr3_aa: ASSLASFSGGLYNEQF

v_call: TRBV5-1
j_call: TRBJ2-1
cdr3_aa: ASSPSGASSYNGQF

v_call: TRBV20-1
j_call: TRBJ2-1
cdr3_aa: SARGTGRGNEQF

v_call: TRBV4-3
j_call: TRBJ2-2
cdr3_aa: ASSQDSRNTGELF

v_call: TRBV20-1
j_call: TRBJ2-5
cdr3_aa: SARDVIASSAQY

v_call: TRBV7-2
j_call: TRBJ2-3
cdr3_aa: ASSLQFVGSRPDTQY

v_call: TRBV5-4
j_call: TRBJ2-3
cdr3_aa: ASSVVGGYSTDTQY

v_call: TRBV7-2
j_call: NA
cdr3_aa: ASRPDSYEQY

v_call: TRBV24-1
j_call: TRBJ2-5
cdr3_aa: ATSDRGQDQETQY

v_call: TRBV7-9
j_call: TRBJ2-1
cdr3_aa: ASSPIPYNEQF

v_call: TRBV20-1
j_call: TRBJ2-2
cdr3_aa: SARDAGVKNTGELF

v_call: TRBV20-1
j_call: TRBJ2-4
cdr3_aa: SARDRGRERAKNIQY

v_call: TRBV5-1
j_call: TRBJ2-3
cdr3_aa: ASSLVGSPDTQY

v_call: TRBV25-1
j_call: NA
cdr3_aa: ASSRDTRETQY

v_call: TRBV7-6
j_call: TRBJ2-3
cdr3_aa: ASSLTGVADTQY

v_call: TRBV29-1
j_call: TRBJ2-7
cdr3_aa: SVEMALEGTAYSYEQY

v_call: TRBV2
j_call: NA
cdr3_aa: ASRRARNEQF

v_call: TRBV7-9
j_call: TRBJ1-4
cdr3_aa: ASGGYDRGEKLF

v_call: TRBV11-3
j_call: TRBJ1-1
cdr3_aa: ASSPGQGASTEAF

v_call: TRBV28
j_call: TRBJ1-1
cdr3_aa: ASSFISRGTEAF

v_call: TRBV24-1
j_call: TRBJ2-1
cdr3_aa: ATSDPSGAEQF

v_call: TRBV7-9
j_call: TRBJ2-3
cdr3_aa: ASSLSTDTQY

v_call: TRBV3-1
j_call: TRBJ2-5
cdr3_aa: ASSQVASGGAGAETQY

v_call: TRBV28
j_call: TRBJ2-1
cdr3_aa: ASSSYRVSYNEQF

v_call: TRBV28
j_call: TRBJ2-2
cdr3_aa: ASSSLVETGELF

v_call: TRBV5-4
j_call: TRBJ1-4
cdr3_aa: ASSRGRGTNEKLF

v_call: TRBV20-1
j_call: TRBJ2-5
cdr3_aa: SADRDRVGTQY

v_call: TRBV6-6
j_call: TRBJ2-4
cdr3_aa: ASRALAAKNIQY

v_call: TRBV29-1
j_call: TRBJ2-7
cdr3_aa: SVRLRVGWEQY

v_call: TRBV7-6
j_call: NA
cdr3_aa: ASSISSGLAGTYEQY

v_call: TRBV20-1
j_call: TRBJ1-2
cdr3_aa: SAWTFGYT

v_call: TRBV29-1
j_call: TRBJ1-4
cdr3_aa: SVLGDEKLF

v_call: TRBV6-6
j_call: TRBJ2-5
cdr3_aa: ASSNPQETQY

v_call: TRBV7-9
j_call: TRBJ2-1
cdr3_aa: ASSLIGIGDRNNEQF

v_call: TRBV14
j_call: TRBJ1-2
cdr3_aa: ASSLDVNYGYT